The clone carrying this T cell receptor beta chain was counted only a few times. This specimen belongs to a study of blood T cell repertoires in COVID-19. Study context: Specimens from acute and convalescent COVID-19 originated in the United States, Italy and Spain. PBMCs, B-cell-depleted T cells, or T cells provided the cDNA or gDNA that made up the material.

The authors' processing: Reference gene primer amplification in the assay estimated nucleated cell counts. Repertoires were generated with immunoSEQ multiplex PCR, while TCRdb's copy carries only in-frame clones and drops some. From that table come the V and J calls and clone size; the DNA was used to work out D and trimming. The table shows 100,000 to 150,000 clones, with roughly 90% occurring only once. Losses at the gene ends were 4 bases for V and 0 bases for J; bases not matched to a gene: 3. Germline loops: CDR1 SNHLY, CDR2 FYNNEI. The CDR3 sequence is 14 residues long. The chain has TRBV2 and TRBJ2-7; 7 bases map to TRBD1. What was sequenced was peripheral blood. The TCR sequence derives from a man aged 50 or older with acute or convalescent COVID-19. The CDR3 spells CASSATGLSYEQYF. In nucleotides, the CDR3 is TGTGCCAGCAGTGCGACAGGGCTCTCCTACGAGCAGTACTTC.